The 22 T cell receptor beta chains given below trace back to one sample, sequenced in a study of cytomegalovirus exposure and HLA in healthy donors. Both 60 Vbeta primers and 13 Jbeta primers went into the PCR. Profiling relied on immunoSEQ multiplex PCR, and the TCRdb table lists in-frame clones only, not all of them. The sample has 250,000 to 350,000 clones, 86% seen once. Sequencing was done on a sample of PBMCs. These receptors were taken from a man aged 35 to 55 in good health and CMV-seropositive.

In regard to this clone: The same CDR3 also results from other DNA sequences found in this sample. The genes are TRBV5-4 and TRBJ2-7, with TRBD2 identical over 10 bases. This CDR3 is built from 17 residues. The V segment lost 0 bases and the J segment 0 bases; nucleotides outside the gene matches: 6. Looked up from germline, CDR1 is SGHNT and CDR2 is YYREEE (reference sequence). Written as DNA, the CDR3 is TGTGCCAGCAGCTTGGTAGTCCTAGCGGGAGCCTCCTACGAGCAGTACTTC. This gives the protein CASSLVVLAGASYEQYF.

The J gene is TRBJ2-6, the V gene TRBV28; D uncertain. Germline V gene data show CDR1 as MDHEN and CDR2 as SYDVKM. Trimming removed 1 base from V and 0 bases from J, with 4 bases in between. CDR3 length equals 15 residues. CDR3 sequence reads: CASSLFSSGANVLTF. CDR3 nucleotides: TGTGCCAGCAGTTTATTCTCCTCTGGGGCCAACGTCCTGACTTTC.

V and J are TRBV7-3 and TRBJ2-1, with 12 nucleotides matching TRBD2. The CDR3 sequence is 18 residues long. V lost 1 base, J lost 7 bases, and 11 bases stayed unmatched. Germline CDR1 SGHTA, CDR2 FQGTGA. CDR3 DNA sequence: TGTGCCAGCAGCTTAATAGGGCCTAGCGGGAGGGCCAGAAATGAGCAGTTCTTC. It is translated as CASSLIGPSGRARNEQFF. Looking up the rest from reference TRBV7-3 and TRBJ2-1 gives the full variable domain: GAGVSQTPSNKVTEKGKYVELRCDPISGHTALYWYRQSLGQGPEFLIYFQGTGAADDSGLPNDRFFAVRPEGSVSTLKIQRTERGDSAVYLCASSLIGPSGRARNEQFFGPGTRLTVL.

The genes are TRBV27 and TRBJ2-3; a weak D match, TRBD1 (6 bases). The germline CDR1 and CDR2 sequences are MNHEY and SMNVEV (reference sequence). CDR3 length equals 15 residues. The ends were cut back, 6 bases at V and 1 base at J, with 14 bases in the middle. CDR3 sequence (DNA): TGTGCCAGCAGAGTTACAGGGTACGGCACAGATACGCAGTATTTT. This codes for CASRVTGYGTDTQYF.

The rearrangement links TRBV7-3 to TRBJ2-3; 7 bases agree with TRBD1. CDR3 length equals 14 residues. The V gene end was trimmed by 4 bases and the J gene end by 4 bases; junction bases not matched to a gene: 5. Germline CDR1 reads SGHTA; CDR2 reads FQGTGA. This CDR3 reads CASSWTGNPDTQYF. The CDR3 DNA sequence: TGTGCCAGCAGCTGGACAGGTAACCCAGATACGCAGTATTTT.

This CDR3 is CASSLGPGQMNTEAFF. CDR3 DNA sequence: TGTGCCAGCAGCTTGGGACCGGGACAGATGAACACTGAAGCTTTCTTT. This rearrangement joins TRBV5-4 to TRBJ1-1; 7 bases align to TRBD1. The CDR3 has 16 amino acids. V lost 0 bases to trimming and J lost 0 bases; unmatched junction nucleotides: 5. Germline assignment: CDR1 SGHNT and CDR2 YYREEE (reference sequence). The variable domain in full, completed from reference TRBV5-4 and TRBJ1-1, reads ETGVTQSPTHLIKTRGQQVTLRCSSQSGHNTVSWYQQALGQGPQFIFQYYREEENGRGNFPPRFSGLQFPNYSSELNVNALELDDSALYLCASSLGPGQMNTEAFFGQGTRLTVV.

The CDR3 DNA is TGTGCCAGCACTACTAAGCGGGACTTGGTCGATGAGCAGTTCTTC. Amino acids: CASTTKRDLVDEQFF. The chain recombines TRBV2 with TRBJ2-1; 7 bases agree with TRBD2. The CDR3 totals 15 residues. Germline V gene data show CDR1 as SNHLY and CDR2 as FYNNEI. The ends lost 7 bases at V and 8 bases at J; junction bases unmatched: 14. The full variable domain, with the rest looked up from reference TRBV2 and TRBJ2-1, is EPEVTQTPSHQVTQMGQEVILRCVPISNHLYFYWYRQILGQKVEFLVSFYNNEISEKSEIFDDQFSVERPDGSNFTLKIRSTKLEDSAMYFCASTTKRDLVDEQFFGPGTRLTVL.

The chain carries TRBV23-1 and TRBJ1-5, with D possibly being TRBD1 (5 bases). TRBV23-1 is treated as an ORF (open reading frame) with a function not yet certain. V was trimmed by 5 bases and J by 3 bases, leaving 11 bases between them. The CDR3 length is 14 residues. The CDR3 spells CASSIPGDNQPQHF. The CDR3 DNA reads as TGCGCCAGCAGTATACCGGGGGACAATCAGCCCCAGCATTTT.

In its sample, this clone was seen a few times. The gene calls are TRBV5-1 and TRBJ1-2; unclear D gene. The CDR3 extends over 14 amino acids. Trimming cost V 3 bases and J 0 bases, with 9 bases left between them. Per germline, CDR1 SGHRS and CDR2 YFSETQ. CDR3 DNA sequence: TGCGCCAGCAGCTCGGGAGATACTAACTATGGCTACACCTTC. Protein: CASSSGDTNYGYTF.

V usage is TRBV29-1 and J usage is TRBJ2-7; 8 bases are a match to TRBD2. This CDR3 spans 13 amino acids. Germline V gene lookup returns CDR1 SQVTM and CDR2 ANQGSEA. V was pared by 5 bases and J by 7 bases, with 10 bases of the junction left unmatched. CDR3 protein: CSVRTSSVWEQYF. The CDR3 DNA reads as TGCAGCGTTCGGACTAGCTCGGTTTGGGAGCAGTACTTC.

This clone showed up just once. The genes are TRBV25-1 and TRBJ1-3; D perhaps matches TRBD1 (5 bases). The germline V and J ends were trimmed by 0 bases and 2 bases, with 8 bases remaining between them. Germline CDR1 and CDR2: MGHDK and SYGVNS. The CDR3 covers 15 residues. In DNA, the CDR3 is TGTGCCAGCAGTGAATACAGGGCGGCTGGAAACACCATATATTTT. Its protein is CASSEYRAAGNTIYF.

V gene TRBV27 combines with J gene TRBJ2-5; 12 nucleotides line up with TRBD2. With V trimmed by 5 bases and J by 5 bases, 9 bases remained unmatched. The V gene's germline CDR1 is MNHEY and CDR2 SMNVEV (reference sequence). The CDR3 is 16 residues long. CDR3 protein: CASSQGLAGLYETQYF. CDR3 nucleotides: TGTGCCAGCAGTCAAGGACTAGCGGGATTGTATGAGACCCAGTACTTC.

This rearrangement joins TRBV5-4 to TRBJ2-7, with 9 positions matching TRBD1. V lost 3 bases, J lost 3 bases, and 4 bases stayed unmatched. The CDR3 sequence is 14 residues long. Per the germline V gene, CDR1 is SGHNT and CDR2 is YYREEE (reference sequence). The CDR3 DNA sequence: TGTGCCAGCAGCTGGGGACAGGGACTCTACGAGCAGTACTTC. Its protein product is CASSWGQGLYEQYF.

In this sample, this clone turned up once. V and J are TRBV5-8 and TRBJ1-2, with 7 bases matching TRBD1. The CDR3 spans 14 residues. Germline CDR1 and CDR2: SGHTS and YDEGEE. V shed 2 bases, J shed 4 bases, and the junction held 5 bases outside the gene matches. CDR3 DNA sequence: TGTGCCAGCAGCTTTGACAGGGATGGCTATGGCTACACCTTC. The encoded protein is CASSFDRDGYGYTF.

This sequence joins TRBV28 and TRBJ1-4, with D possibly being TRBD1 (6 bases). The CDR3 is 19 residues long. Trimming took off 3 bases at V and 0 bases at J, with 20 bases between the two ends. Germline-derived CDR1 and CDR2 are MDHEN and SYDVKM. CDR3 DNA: TGTGCCAGCAGTTTCAACAGGGTGGCGGATGCGGCAACTAATGAAAAACTGTTTTTT. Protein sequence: CASSFNRVADAATNEKLFF.

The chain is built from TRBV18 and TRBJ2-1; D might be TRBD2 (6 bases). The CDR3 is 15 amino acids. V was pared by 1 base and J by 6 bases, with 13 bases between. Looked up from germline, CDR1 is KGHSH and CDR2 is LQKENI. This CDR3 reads CASSPRGLAPNEQFF. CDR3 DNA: TGTGCCAGCTCACCACGGGGACTCGCCCCCAATGAGCAGTTCTTC.

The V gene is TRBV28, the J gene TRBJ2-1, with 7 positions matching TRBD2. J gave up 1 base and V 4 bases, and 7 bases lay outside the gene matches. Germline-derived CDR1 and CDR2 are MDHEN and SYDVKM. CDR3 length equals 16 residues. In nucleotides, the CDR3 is TGTGCCAGCAGTTCTTTAGCGGGTCGATCCTACAATGAGCAGTTCTTC. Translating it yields CASSSLAGRSYNEQFF.

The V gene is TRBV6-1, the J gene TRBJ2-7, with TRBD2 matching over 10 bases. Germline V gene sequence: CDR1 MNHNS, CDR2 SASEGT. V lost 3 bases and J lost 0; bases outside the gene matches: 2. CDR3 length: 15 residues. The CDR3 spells CASSDSSGSSYEQYF. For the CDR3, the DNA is TGTGCCAGCAGTGACTCTAGCGGGAGCTCCTACGAGCAGTACTTC.

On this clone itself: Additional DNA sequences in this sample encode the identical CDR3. The CDR3 sequence is CASSFSNYGYTF. CDR3 in DNA: TGTGCCAGCAGTTTTAGTAACTATGGCTACACCTTC. This rearrangement joins TRBV28 to TRBJ1-2, with unresolved D. The CDR3 sequence is 12 residues long. CDR1 and CDR2 from the germline V gene are MDHEN and SYDVKM. Trimming took off 3 bases at V and 1 base at J, with 3 bases between the two ends.

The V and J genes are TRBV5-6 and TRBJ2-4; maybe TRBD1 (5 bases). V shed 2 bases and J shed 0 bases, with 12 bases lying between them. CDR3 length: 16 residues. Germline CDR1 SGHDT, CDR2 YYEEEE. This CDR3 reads CASSFNTGLAKNIQYF. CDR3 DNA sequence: TGTGCCAGCAGCTTCAATACAGGCTTAGCCAAAAACATTCAGTACTTC.

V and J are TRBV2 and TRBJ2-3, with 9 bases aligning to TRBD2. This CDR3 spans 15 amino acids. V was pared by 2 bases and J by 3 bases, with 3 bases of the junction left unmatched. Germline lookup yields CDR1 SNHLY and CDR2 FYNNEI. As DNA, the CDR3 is TGTGCCAGCAGTGAACTAGCGGGAACAACAGATACGCAGTATTTT. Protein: CASSELAGTTDTQYF.

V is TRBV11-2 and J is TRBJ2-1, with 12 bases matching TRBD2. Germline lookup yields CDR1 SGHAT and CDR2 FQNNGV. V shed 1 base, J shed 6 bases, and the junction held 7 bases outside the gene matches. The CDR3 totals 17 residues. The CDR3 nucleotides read TGTGCCAGCAGCTTAGGGCCTCTAGCGGGGGGGGTCAATGAGCAGTTCTTC. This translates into CASSLGPLAGGVNEQFF.